This entry lists 26 T cell receptor beta chains sequenced from one sample in a study of PD-1 blockade in classical Hodgkin lymphoma (dated by TCRdb to 2018 to 2021). The time point label corresponds to: cycle 4 day 1 (C4D1), after 6 weeks of nivolumab. Relapse after autologous stem cell transplantation had occurred in all trial patients, and cohorts A, B and C were distinguished by prior brentuximab vedotin exposure. A Miltenyi CD8+ T cell isolation kit was used for magnetic negative selection to purify CD8+ T cells from thawed PBMCs. The library was produced with the immunoSEQ multiplex PCR assay. TCRdb retrieved this table from immuneACCESS and kept in-frame rearrangements only. Not all clones are present; in checked studies, unresolved V genes account for under half, and no reason is known for the remainder. The sample has about 2,900 clones on record, roughly three quarters of them singletons. Approximately 25% of the sample is taken by the ten largest.

This material consisted of CD8+ T cells from blood, taken before the fourth cycle of nivolumab. The receptors were gathered from a human donor with classical Hodgkin lymphoma.

The chain uses TRBV11-2 and TRBJ2-1; D remains unclear. The CDR3 runs 12 residues. Germline loops: CDR1 SGHAT, CDR2 FQNNGV. V shed 5 bases and J shed 7 bases, with 9 bases lying between them. Here the CDR3 reads CASSHQRNEQFF. The CDR3 DNA follows: TGTGCCAGCAGCCATCAACGGAATGAGCAGTTCTTC. The variable domain in full, with the rest retrieved from reference TRBV11-2 and TRBJ2-1, is EAGVAQSPRYKIIEKRQSVAFWCNPISGHATLYWYQQILGQGPKLLIQFQNNGVVDDSQLPKDRFSAERLKGVDSTLKIQPAKLEDSAVYLCASSHQRNEQFFGPGTRLTVL.

The rearrangement joins TRBV7-9 to TRBJ2-7; unclear D gene. CDR1 and CDR2 from the germline V gene are SEHNR and FQNEAQ (reference sequence). The CDR3 sequence is 15 residues long. Deletions cut 2 bases from V and 0 bases from J, with 11 bases between. The CDR3 DNA follows: TGTGCCAGCAGCTTACCCTTCGACGGCTCCTACGAGCAGTACTTC. Amino acids: CASSLPFDGSYEQYF. Full variable domain (missing parts from reference TRBV7-9 and TRBJ2-7): DTGVSQNPRHKITKRGQNVTFRCDPISEHNRLYWYRQTLGQGPEFLTYFQNEAQLEKSRLLSDRFSAERPKGSFSTLEIQRTEQGDSAMYLCASSLPFDGSYEQYFGPGTRLTVT.

The chain has TRBV15 and TRBJ1-2, with 7 bases matching TRBD1. Germline CDR1 and CDR2: LNHNV and YYDKDF (reference sequence). CDR3 size: 16 residues. Trimming cost V 5 bases and J 6 bases; bases outside gene matches: 15. The CDR3 loop reads CATSDRVASRRDGYTF. In DNA form, the CDR3 reads TGTGCCACCAGCGACAGGGTGGCATCACGGAGGGATGGCTACACCTTC.

This clone was seen only a few times. The rearrangement links TRBV13 to TRBJ1-2; possibly TRBD1 for D (5 bases). V lost 6 bases to trimming and J lost 2 bases, with 16 bases between them. Germline lookup yields CDR1 PRHDT and CDR2 FYEKMQ (reference sequence). The length of the CDR3 is 15 residues. This chain's CDR3 is CASSGGTGRNYGYTF. Here the CDR3 DNA reads TGTGCCAGCAGTGGCGGGACGGGTCGAAACTATGGCTACACCTTC.

The gene calls are TRBV4-3 and TRBJ1-2, with D uncertain. CDR3 length: 15 residues. V gave up 4 bases and J gave up 1 base, with 13 bases separating them. Germline loops: CDR1 LGHNA, CDR2 YSLEER. CDR3 bases: TGCGCCAGCAGCCGCATTGAGCCCCTTAACTATGGCTACACCTTC. Translated: CASSRIEPLNYGYTF.

This clone has only a few counts. V gene TRBV11-2 combines with J gene TRBJ2-7; a possible D gene is TRBD2 (5 bases). Germline-derived CDR1 and CDR2 are SGHAT and FQNNGV. This CDR3 contains 13 residues. Trimming cost V 8 bases and J 6 bases, with 17 bases left between them. The CDR3 spells CASRGSGYTEQYF. CDR3 sequence (DNA): TGTGCCAGCCGAGGCAGCGGATACACCGAGCAGTACTTC.

The chain combines TRBV4-1 with TRBJ1-5; tentatively, D is TRBD1 (5 bases). The V gene lost 0 bases and the J gene lost 7 bases, with 19 bases spanning the gap. CDR1 and CDR2 (germline): MGHRA, YSYEKL. CDR3 length equals 17 residues. The CDR3 loop reads CASSQDQVVGGRQPQHF. In nucleotides, the CDR3 is TGCGCCAGCAGCCAAGATCAGGTGGTTGGGGGGAGGCAGCCCCAGCATTTT.

The gene calls are TRBV11-2 and TRBJ1-1; D is unresolved. The CDR3 has 14 amino acids. Per germline, CDR1 SGHAT and CDR2 FQNNGV. Deletions cut 5 bases from V and 2 bases from J, with 12 bases between. The CDR3, as DNA: TGTGCCAGCAGCCGAGGACCGCTAAACACTGAAGCTTTCTTT. It yields the protein CASSRGPLNTEAFF.

V usage is TRBV4-2 and J usage is TRBJ2-7, with 9 bases aligning to TRBD1. Germline V gives CDR1 LGHNA, CDR2 YNFKEQ. The junction had 7 bases not matched to a gene; V was cut back by 2 bases and J by 2 bases. The CDR3 extends over 16 amino acids. In DNA form, the CDR3 reads TGTGCCAGCAGCCAAACTACAGGGGGCAGCACCTACGAGCAGTACTTC. Its translation is CASSQTTGGSTYEQYF.

This sequence joins TRBV9 and TRBJ2-2; TRBD1 agrees at 8 bases. With 0 bases clipped from V and 0 bases from J, the junction kept 4 bases outside the gene matches. There are 17 residues in the CDR3. Per germline, CDR1 SGDLS and CDR2 YYNGEE. The chain's CDR3 is CASSVDPGGSNTGELFF. DNA of the CDR3: TGTGCCAGCAGCGTAGATCCAGGGGGCTCGAACACCGGGGAGCTGTTTTTT.

The genes are TRBV11-3 and TRBJ2-3; TRBD2 aligns across 12 bases. The CDR3 loop spans 13 amino acids. The J segment lost 5 bases and the V segment lost 6 bases, leaving 0 bases of the junction unmatched. Looked up from germline, CDR1 is SGHNT and CDR2 is YENEEA. The CDR3 region is CASRGLAGDTQYF. The CDR3, as DNA: TGTGCCAGCAGGGGACTAGCGGGAGATACGCAGTATTTT.

V and J are TRBV28 and TRBJ2-2, with 7 bases matching TRBD2. The germline CDR1 and CDR2 sequences are MDHEN and SYDVKM. This CDR3 is built from 13 residues. J gave up 6 bases and V 6 bases, and 4 bases lay outside the gene matches. CDR3 sequence reads: CASSPRGAGELFF. CDR3 in DNA: TGTGCCAGCAGCCCTCGGGGGGCCGGGGAGCTGTTTTTT.

The chain is built from TRBV11-3 and TRBJ2-1; TRBD2 agrees at 12 bases. CDR3 length: 16 residues. CDR1 SGHNT and CDR2 YENEEA come from the germline V gene. Germline trimming cut 0 bases from V and 8 bases from J; bases unmatched to any gene: 5. Written as DNA, the CDR3 is TGTGCCAGCAGCTTAGAACTAGCGGGGGGCGTCGATGAGCAGTTCTTC. Protein product: CASSLELAGGVDEQFF.

This chain links TRBV27 with TRBJ2-1; 15 nucleotides align to TRBD2. The CDR3 covers 16 residues. With V trimmed by 0 bases and J by 10 bases, 4 bases remained unmatched. Germline assignment: CDR1 MNHEY and CDR2 SMNVEV (reference sequence). The CDR3 spells CASSLSGLAGGREQFF. The CDR3 nucleotides read TGTGCCAGCAGTTTATCCGGACTAGCGGGGGGGAGGGAGCAGTTCTTC.

CDR3 sequence: CASSQTGTSAYQETQYF. The DNA of the CDR3 is TGTGCCAGCAGCCAAACCGGGACTAGCGCGTACCAAGAGACCCAGTACTTC. The chain carries TRBV4-2 and TRBJ2-5; 10 bases match TRBD2. The CDR3 totals 17 residues. Germline CDR1 LGHNA, CDR2 YNFKEQ. V was pared by 2 bases and J by 0 bases, with 6 bases of the junction left unmatched.

The chain combines TRBV27 with TRBJ1-5; D gene ambiguous. The CDR3 extends over 14 amino acids. With 6 bases removed from V and 4 bases from J, the gap between germline ends came to 13 bases. Germline lookup yields CDR1 MNHEY and CDR2 SMNVEV (reference sequence). The CDR3 nucleotides read TGTGCCAGCAGCTGGGGTGCCTCGAATCAGCCCCAGCATTTT. Translation: CASSWGASNQPQHF.

The rearrangement links TRBV4-3 to TRBJ2-7; 9 bases match TRBD1. The CDR3 length is 13 residues. Germline V gene sequence: CDR1 LGHNA, CDR2 YSLEER. The trim removed 4 bases at V and 5 bases at J, leaving 3 bases unmatched. CDR3 DNA sequence: TGCGCCAGCAGCCCCCGGGACAGGGACGAGCAGTACTTC. Amino acid sequence: CASSPRDRDEQYF.

The V gene is TRBV13, the J gene TRBJ2-4, with D uncertain. With 5 bases removed from V and 10 bases from J, the gap between germline ends came to 18 bases. Germline V gives CDR1 PRHDT, CDR2 FYEKMQ (reference sequence). The CDR3 covers 14 residues. The CDR3 protein is CASSGDRAFGIQYF. The DNA for the CDR3 is TGTGCCAGCAGCGGAGACCGGGCCTTCGGGATTCAGTACTTC.

This clone was recorded a few times. This chain links TRBV6-5 with TRBJ1-2, with D perhaps matching TRBD1 (6 bases). This CDR3 is 14 amino acids long. Germline V lookup: CDR1 MNHEY, CDR2 SVGAGI. The V and J ends lost 4 bases and 3 bases respectively, with 12 bases between them. The CDR3 coding sequence is TGTGCCAGCAGTTCAAGGGGACAAGACTATGGCTACACCTTC. Translation: CASSSRGQDYGYTF.

The rearrangement links TRBV7-1 to TRBJ2-1, with D tentatively TRBD2 (6 bases). TRBV7-1 is an open reading frame whose function is uncertain. The CDR3 is 15 residues long. Trimming took 4 bases from V and 0 from J, leaving 10 bases between them. CDR3 in amino acids: CASSLGLDSYNEQFF. The CDR3 DNA is TGTGCCAGCAGCTTGGGACTCGACTCCTACAATGAGCAGTTCTTC.

The chain uses TRBV7-9 and TRBJ1-4, with D perhaps matching TRBD1 (5 bases). CDR1 SEHNR and CDR2 FQNEAQ come from the germline V gene (reference sequence). Trimming removed 4 bases at V and 4 bases at J, with 13 bases between. This CDR3 is 15 amino acids long. CDR3 sequence reads: CASSSNRGRNEKLFF. The CDR3 DNA is TGTGCCAGCAGCTCAAACCGGGGACGTAATGAAAAACTGTTTTTT.

The V and J genes are TRBV6-5 and TRBJ2-1; 9 bases agree with TRBD1. J was trimmed by 6 bases and V by 2 bases; bases with no gene match: 8. The length of the CDR3 is 16 residues. Germline loops: CDR1 MNHEY, CDR2 SVGAGI. The CDR3, as DNA: TGTGCCAGCAGTTACGGCCCGGGACAGGGCCCCAATGAGCAGTTCTTC. It yields the protein CASSYGPGQGPNEQFF.

In DNA form, the CDR3 reads TGTGCCAGCAGTTACGGGCTTAATCCTGGCGATGAGCAGTTCTTC. The encoded protein is CASSYGLNPGDEQFF. V is TRBV6-6 and J is TRBJ2-1; the D is unclear. Germline CDR1 reads MNHNY; CDR2 reads SVGAGI (reference sequence). V lost 2 bases and J lost 8, with 16 bases in between. This CDR3 contains 15 residues.

The chain is built from TRBV4-3 and TRBJ2-7; D gene uncertain. This CDR3 region has 14 residues. Trimming took 1 base from V and 1 from J, leaving 8 bases between them. CDR1 is LGHNA, CDR2 YSLEER, per germline. The CDR3: CASSQVADSYEQYF. The CDR3 DNA sequence: TGCGCCAGCAGCCAAGTTGCGGATTCCTACGAGCAGTACTTC.

There are a few counts of this clone. The chain has TRBV5-8 and TRBJ2-7, with D possibly matching TRBD1 (6 bases). The CDR3 totals 14 residues. The germline V gene has CDR1 SGHTS and CDR2 YDEGEE. Trimming took 1 base from V and 5 from J, leaving 13 bases between them. CDR3 region: CASSLWNRADEQYF. The CDR3 nucleotides are TGTGCCAGCAGCTTGTGGAACAGGGCCGACGAGCAGTACTTC.

The rearrangement links TRBV7-9 to TRBJ1-1; D perhaps matches TRBD1 (6 bases). The CDR3 has 15 amino acids. Germline CDR1 and CDR2: SEHNR and FQNEAQ (reference sequence). Trimming took off 2 bases at V and 1 base at J, with 11 bases between the two ends. Written as DNA, the CDR3 is TGTGCCAGCAGCTTAACCCCGACAGGGAACACTGAAGCTTTCTTT. This encodes CASSLTPTGNTEAFF.